Listed below are T cell receptor beta chains from one sample, sequenced in a study of blood T cell repertoires in COVID-19. Assay used: immunoSEQ multiplex PCR; TCRdb lists only in-frame clones, some missing. Of some 130,000 clones listed, over 75% are singletons. Sequencing was carried out using peripheral blood. The receptors stem from a woman in her sixties or seventies with acute or convalescent COVID-19. Each CDR3 is given with its conserved first and last residue. D genes are given only for firm matches. Clone size is shown for a subset of rows, as once, few, many or a class of expanded clone.

>TRBJ1-5|-|-|TRBV9
CASSVRADQPQHF
TGTGCCAGCAGCGTCAGGGCGGATCAGCCCCAGCATTTT
>TRBJ1-2|-|TRBD1|TRBV28
CASSLGTGSYGYTF
TGTGCCAGCAGTTTGGGGACAGGGAGCTATGGCTACACCTTC
>TRBJ2-1|-|TRBD2|TRBV15
CATSRERTSGRGNEQFF
TGTGCCACCAGCAGAGAACGGACTAGCGGGAGAGGCAATGAGCAGTTCTTC
>TRBJ1-2|few|-|TRBV27
CASSSLVGANYGYTF
TGTGCCAGCAGTTCCCTCGTCGGAGCTAACTATGGCTACACCTTC
>TRBJ2-1|-|TRBD2|TRBV6-1
CASSVLLTGGPYNEQFF
TGTGCCAGCAGTGTCCTATTAACGGGAGGCCCCTACAATGAGCAGTTCTTC
>TRBJ2-3|once|-|TRBV24-1
CATSGTPGADTQYF
TGTGCCACCAGCGGGACCCCAGGGGCAGATACGCAGTATTTT
>TRBJ2-2|once|TRBD2|TRBV6-5
CASSYSTSRFAGELFF
TGTGCCAGCAGTTACTCGACTAGCCGGTTTGCCGGGGAGCTGTTTTTT
>TRBJ1-1|-|TRBD1|TRBV18
CASRGQLNTEAFF
TGTGCCAGCCGGGGACAGCTGAACACTGAAGCTTTCTTT
>TRBJ1-1|-|-|TRBV6-6
CASSPPRGGAADMNTEAFF
TGTGCCAGCAGTCCACCTAGGGGGGGGGCAGCTGACATGAACACTGAAGCTTTCTTT
>TRBJ2-3|-|-|TRBV4-1
CASSQDRLAGDTQYF
TGCGCCAGCAGCCAAGATCGGCTGGCGGGAGATACGCAGTATTTT
>TRBJ1-2|-|-|TRBV19
CASSIGVSNYGYTF
TGTGCCAGTAGTATCGGGGTCTCTAACTATGGCTACACCTTC
>TRBJ1-6|-|TRBD1|TRBV11-2
CASSLGGQGPLHF
TGTGCCAGCAGCTTAGGGGGACAGGGACCCCTCCACTTT
>TRBJ1-4|-|TRBD1|TRBV5-1
CASSYRGEKLFF
TGCGCCAGCAGCTACAGGGGTGAAAAACTGTTTTTT
>TRBJ2-1|-|-|TRBV6-5
CASSLRGGNSYNEQFF
TGTGCCAGCAGTTTAAGGGGGGGGAACTCCTACAATGAGCAGTTCTTC
>TRBJ2-1|-|TRBD2|TRBV2
CATRRGVTGDEQFF
TGTGCCACCAGGCGGGGGGTAACGGGGGATGAGCAGTTCTTC
>TRBJ1-1|-|TRBD1|TRBV19
CASSLQGANTEAFF
TGTGCCAGTAGTTTGCAGGGGGCGAACACTGAAGCTTTCTTT
>TRBJ2-7|-|TRBD2|TRBV18
CASSLQTSGSPYEQYF
TGTGCCAGCTCACTGCAGACTAGCGGGAGCCCCTACGAGCAGTACTTC
>TRBJ2-2|many|TRBD1|TRBV14
CASSHRQGATGELFF
TGTGCCAGCAGCCACAGACAGGGCGCTACCGGGGAGCTGTTTTTT
>TRBJ1-1|-|-|TRBV5-1
CASSFLRGTEAFF
TGCGCCAGCAGCTTTTTACGGGGGACTGAAGCTTTCTTT
>TRBJ1-2|-|-|TRBV14
CASSQDPAYGYTF
TGTGCCAGCAGCCAAGATCCTGCGTATGGCTACACCTTC
>TRBJ2-1|-|-|TRBV2
CASSFKTGGHEQFF
TGTGCCAGCAGCTTTAAGACAGGAGGCCATGAGCAGTTCTTC
>TRBJ2-1|-|TRBD1|TRBV7-2
CASSLDRAGEQFF
TGTGCCAGCAGCCTCGACAGGGCTGGAGAGCAGTTCTTC
>TRBJ2-2|-|-|TRBV19
CASEGVGYTGELFF
TGTGCCTCAGAGGGGGTCGGGTACACCGGGGAGCTGTTTTTT
>TRBJ2-2|-|TRBD2|TRBV5-1
CASSLAGGNTGELFF
TGCGCCAGCAGTCTAGCGGGAGGGAACACCGGGGAGCTGTTTTTT
>TRBJ2-7|-|-|TRBV30
CAWSEGSEQYF
TGTGCCTGGAGCGAGGGTAGCGAGCAGTACTTC
>TRBJ2-1|-|TRBD2|TRBV3-1/TRBV3-2
CASSTSGLYNEQFF
TGTGCCAGCAGCACTAGCGGGCTATACAATGAGCAGTTCTTC
>TRBJ2-3|-|TRBD2|TRBV28
CASSDSGISTDTQYF
TGTGCCAGCAGTGACAGCGGGATCAGCACAGATACGCAGTATTTT
>TRBJ2-2|-|TRBD2|TRBV5-1
CASSLDSGRKTGELFF
TGCGCCAGCAGCCTTGATAGCGGGAGGAAAACCGGGGAGCTGTTTTTT
>TRBJ2-1|once|TRBD2|TRBV4-1
CASSQRLAGVSNEQFF
TGCGCCAGCAGCCAGCGACTAGCGGGAGTATCCAATGAGCAGTTCTTC
>TRBJ1-1|-|-|TRBV3-1/TRBV3-2
CASSTTGSEAFF
TGTGCCAGCAGTACGACAGGATCCGAAGCTTTCTTT
>TRBJ2-3|-|TRBD1|TRBV7-2
CASSLQGADTQYF
TGTGCCAGCAGCTTGCAGGGGGCAGATACGCAGTATTTT
>TRBJ2-7|-|-|TRBV7-3
CASSSRTPRGIDEQYF
TGTGCCAGCAGCTCTCGAACTCCCAGGGGCATCGACGAGCAGTACTTC
>TRBJ2-5|-|TRBD2|TRBV6-2/TRBV6-3
CASSHGRASGFQETQYF
TGTGCCAGCAGTCACGGAAGGGCTAGCGGATTTCAAGAGACCCAGTACTTC
>TRBJ2-2|-|-|TRBV27
CASSFGTSGTGELFF
TGTGCCAGCAGTTTTGGGACTTCGGGCACCGGGGAGCTGTTTTTT
>TRBJ1-5|-|-|TRBV2
CASRMDAGRLQPQHF
TGTGCCAGCAGAATGGACGCCGGGAGGCTTCAGCCCCAGCATTTT
>TRBJ1-5|-|-|TRBV4-2
CASSQRDGGDQPQHF
TGTGCCAGCAGCCAACGAGACGGAGGGGATCAGCCCCAGCATTTT
>TRBJ1-2|few|-|TRBV6-1
CASSEATGKNYGYTF
TGTGCCAGCAGTGAAGCAACAGGGAAGAACTATGGCTACACCTTC
>TRBJ2-2|-|-|TRBV28
CASSSLNTGELFF
TGTGCCAGCAGTTCCCTGAACACCGGGGAGCTGTTTTTT
>TRBJ2-5|-|-|TRBV15
CATSSLRETQYF
TGTGCCACCAGCAGCCTCCGAGAGACCCAGTACTTC
>TRBJ2-1|-|TRBD2|TRBV24-1
CATSDSTAGHNEQFF
TGTGCCACCAGTGATTCTACAGCGGGGCACAATGAGCAGTTCTTC
>TRBJ2-5|-|-|TRBV3-1/TRBV3-2
CASSGRLKSGPQETQYF
TGTGCCAGCAGCGGAAGGCTAAAAAGCGGACCTCAAGAGACCCAGTACTTC
>TRBJ2-1|-|-|TRBV24-1
CATSDQGSSSSYNEQFF
TGTGCCACCAGTGATCAGGGTAGCTCTAGCTCCTACAATGAGCAGTTCTTC
>TRBJ2-7|-|-|TRBV7-2
CASSAGTAYEQYF
TGTGCCAGCAGCGCGGGGACAGCCTACGAGCAGTACTTC
>TRBJ1-1|once|-|TRBV6-5
CASSHPTGEAFF
TGTGCCAGCAGTCACCCGACGGGAGAAGCTTTCTTT
>TRBJ1-1|-|-|TRBV28
CASREQGRGNTEAFF
TGTGCCAGCAGAGAACAGGGAAGGGGGAACACTGAAGCTTTCTTT
>TRBJ1-2|-|-|TRBV19
CASSIEGPRDYGYTF
TGTGCCAGTAGTATAGAGGGGCCAAGGGACTATGGCTACACCTTC
>TRBJ1-1|-|-|TRBV29-1
CSAGHTEAFF
TGCAGCGCCGGACATACCGAAGCTTTCTTT